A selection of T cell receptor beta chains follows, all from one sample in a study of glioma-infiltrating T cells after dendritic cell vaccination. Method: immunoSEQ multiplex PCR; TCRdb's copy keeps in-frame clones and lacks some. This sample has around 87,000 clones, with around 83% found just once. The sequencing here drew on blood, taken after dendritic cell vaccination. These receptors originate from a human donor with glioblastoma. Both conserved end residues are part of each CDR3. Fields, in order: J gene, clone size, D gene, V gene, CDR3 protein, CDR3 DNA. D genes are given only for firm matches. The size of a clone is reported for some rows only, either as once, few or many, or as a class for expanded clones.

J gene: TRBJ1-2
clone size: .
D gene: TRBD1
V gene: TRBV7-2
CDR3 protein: CASSATIPGQGTYGYTF
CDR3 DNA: TGTGCCAGCAGCGCTACGATACCGGGACAGGGGACCTATGGCTACACCTTC

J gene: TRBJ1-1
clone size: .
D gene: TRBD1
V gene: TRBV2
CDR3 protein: CASSYDRGPTEAFF
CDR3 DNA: TGTGCCAGCAGTTACGACAGGGGGCCCACTGAAGCTTTCTTT

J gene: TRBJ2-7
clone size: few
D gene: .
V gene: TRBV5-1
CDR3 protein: CASSDGGSRHEQYF
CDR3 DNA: TGCGCCAGCAGCGACGGAGGGAGCCGCCACGAGCAGTACTTC

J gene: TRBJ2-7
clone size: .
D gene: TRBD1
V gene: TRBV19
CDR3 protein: CASSNTGDSYEQYF
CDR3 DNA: TGTGCCAGTAGTAATACAGGGGACTCCTACGAGCAGTACTTC

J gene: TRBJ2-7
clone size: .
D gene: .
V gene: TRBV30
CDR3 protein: CAWRGGTDRSTYEQYF
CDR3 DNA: TGTGCCTGGAGGGGCGGAACGGACAGAAGCACCTACGAGCAGTACTTC

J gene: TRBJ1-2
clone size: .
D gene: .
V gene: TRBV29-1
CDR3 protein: CSVERNNYGYTF
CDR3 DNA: TGCAGCGTTGAGAGGAACAACTATGGCTACACCTTC

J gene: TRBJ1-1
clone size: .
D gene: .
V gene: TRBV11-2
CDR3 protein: CASSLERTHTEAFF
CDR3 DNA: TGTGCCAGCAGCTTAGAGAGAACTCACACTGAAGCTTTCTTT

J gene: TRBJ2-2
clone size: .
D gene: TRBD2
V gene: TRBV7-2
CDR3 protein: CASSPGRGGTGELFF
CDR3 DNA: TGTGCCAGCAGCCCAGGGAGGGGAGGCACCGGGGAGCTGTTTTTT

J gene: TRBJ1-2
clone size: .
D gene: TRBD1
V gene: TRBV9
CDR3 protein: CASSPNDRESYTF
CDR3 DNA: TGTGCCAGCAGCCCTAACGACAGGGAAAGCTACACCTTC

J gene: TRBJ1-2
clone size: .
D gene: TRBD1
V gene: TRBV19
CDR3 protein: CASRHDRGLYGYTF
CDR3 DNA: TGTGCCAGTAGACACGACAGGGGGCTATATGGCTACACCTTC

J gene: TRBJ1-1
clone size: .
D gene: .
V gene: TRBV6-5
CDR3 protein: CASSKGTHTEAFF
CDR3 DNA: TGTGCCAGCTCGAAAGGGACACACACTGAAGCTTTCTTT